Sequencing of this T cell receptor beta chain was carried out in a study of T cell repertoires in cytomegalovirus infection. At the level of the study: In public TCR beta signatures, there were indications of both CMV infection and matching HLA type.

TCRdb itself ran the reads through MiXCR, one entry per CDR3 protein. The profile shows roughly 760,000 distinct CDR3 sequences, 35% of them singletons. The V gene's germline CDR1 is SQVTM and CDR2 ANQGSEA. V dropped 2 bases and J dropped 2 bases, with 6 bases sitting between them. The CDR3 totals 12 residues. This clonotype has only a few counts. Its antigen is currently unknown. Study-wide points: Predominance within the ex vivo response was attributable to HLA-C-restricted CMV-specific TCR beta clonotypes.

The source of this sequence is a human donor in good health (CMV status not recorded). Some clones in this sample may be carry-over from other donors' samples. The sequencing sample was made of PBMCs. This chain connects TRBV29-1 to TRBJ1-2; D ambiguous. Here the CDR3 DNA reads TGCAGCGTTGAACAACAGAACTATGGCTACACCTTC. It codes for CSVEQQNYGYTF.